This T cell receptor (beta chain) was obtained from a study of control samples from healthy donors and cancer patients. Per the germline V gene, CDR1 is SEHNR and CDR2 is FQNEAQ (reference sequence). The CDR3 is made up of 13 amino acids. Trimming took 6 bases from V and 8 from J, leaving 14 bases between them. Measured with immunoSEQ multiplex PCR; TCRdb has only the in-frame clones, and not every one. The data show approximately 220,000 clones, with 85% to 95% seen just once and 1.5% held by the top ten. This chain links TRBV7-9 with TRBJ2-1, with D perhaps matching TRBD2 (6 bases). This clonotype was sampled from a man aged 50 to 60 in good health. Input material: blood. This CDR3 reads CASSRGIGYEQFF. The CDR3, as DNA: TGTGCCAGCAGTCGGGGGATCGGTTATGAGCAGTTCTTC.